The 24 T cell receptor beta chains listed next were all sequenced from one sample in a study of T-cell memory formation after mild COVID-19. TCRdb reprocessed the 5' RACE reads via MiXCR and lists one record per CDR3 protein. In the table there are tens of thousands of distinct CDR3 sequences, roughly 14% of which are singletons. The sequenced material came from PBMCs or a T cell subset sorted from them (not recorded which). The receptors stem from an adult woman who had mild COVID-19 (a few samples of this study predate the infection). Cell type and time point are not known.

This clonotype was detected many times. The J gene is TRBJ2-7, the V gene TRBV7-6; maybe TRBD1 (6 bases). The CDR3 consists of 18 residues. In germline, CDR1 is SGHVS, CDR2 FNYEAQ. Trimming shortened V by 1 base and J by 5 bases, and 24 bases separated the two germline ends. CDR3 region: CASSLDPPPGQGSHEQYF. CDR3 bases: TGTGCCAGCAGCTTAGATCCCCCGCCCGGTCAGGGGTCGCACGAGCAGTACTTC.

This clonotype showed up just once. V gene TRBV6-5 combines with J gene TRBJ2-1; TRBD2 might be the D (5 bases). Trimming left V 4 bases short and J 5 bases short, with 18 bases between. Germline lookup yields CDR1 MNHEY and CDR2 SVGAGI. The CDR3 runs 16 residues. The CDR3 coding sequence is TGTGCCAGCAGTTTAGTGTGGGGAGTGGGTAACAATGAGCAGTTCTTC. Its protein is CASSLVWGVGNNEQFF.

Comments on this clonotype: Its ends do not fully match the called genes, so a read error is possible. The chain employs TRBV5-1 and TRBJ2-7; 13 bases agree with TRBD2. CDR3 length: 14 residues. Germline assignment: CDR1 SGHRS and CDR2 YFSETQ. This chain's CDR3 is CASSLDPGLAGFSF. CDR3 coding DNA: TGCGCCAGCAGTCTTGATCCGGGACTAGCGGGATTCAGCTTC.

The chain employs TRBV9 and TRBJ1-6, with 9 bases lining up with TRBD1. The J segment lost 5 bases and the V segment lost 3 bases, leaving 6 bases of the junction unmatched. The CDR3 runs to 16 residues. CDR1 and CDR2 from the germline V gene are SGDLS and YYNGEE. The CDR3: CASSASWTGDNSPLHF. In nucleotides, the CDR3 is TGTGCCAGCAGCGCCTCCTGGACAGGGGATAATTCACCCCTCCACTTT. Filled out from reference TRBV9 and TRBJ1-6, the complete variable domain reads DSGVTQTPKHLITATGQRVTLRCSPRSGDLSVYWYQQSLDQGLQFLIQYYNGEERAKGNILERFSAQQFPDLHSELNLSSLELGDSALYFCASSASWTGDNSPLHFGNGTRLTVT.

The genes are TRBV4-1 and TRBJ1-2; 7 bases line up with TRBD1. The germline V gene encodes CDR1 MGHRA and CDR2 YSYEKL. The V segment lost 3 bases and the J segment 4 bases; nucleotides outside the gene matches: 5. The CDR3 is 14 residues long. CDR3 loop: CASSHWDSRYGYTF. The CDR3 region has the DNA TGCGCCAGCAGCCACTGGGACAGTCGCTATGGCTACACCTTC.

The rearrangement uses TRBV7-9 and TRBJ2-1; D not resolved. Trimming removed 2 bases at V and 5 bases at J, with 10 bases between. The CDR3 contains 14 residues. Germline lookup yields CDR1 SEHNR and CDR2 FQNEAQ (reference sequence). The CDR3 region has the DNA TGTGCCAGCAGCTTATTATTAGAAGACAATGAGCAGTTCTTC. Translated: CASSLLLEDNEQFF.

This chain links TRBV11-3 with TRBJ2-1; D might be TRBD2 (5 bases). The CDR3 has 17 residues. The germline gives CDR1 SGHNT, CDR2 YENEEA. V was cut by 6 bases and J by 3 bases, with 21 bases left in between. In nucleotides, the CDR3 is TGTGCCAGCAGGGAGGCGCGTACCACCATCTACTACAATGAGCAGTTCTTC. Translation: CASREARTTIYYNEQFF.

This clonotype was seen repeatedly, ten times or more. The chain recombines TRBV12-3 or TRBV12-4 with TRBJ2-1, with a weak D call TRBD1 (6 bases). V shed 4 bases and J shed 6 bases, with 10 bases lying between them. The CDR3 extends over 13 amino acids. The DNA of the CDR3 is TGTGCCAGCAGTTCCCAAGGGGGCAATGAGCAGTTCTTC. This gives the protein CASSSQGGNEQFF.

The V call is TRBV2, the J call TRBJ2-3; D is perhaps TRBD1 or TRBD2 (5 bases each). Trimming cost V 5 bases and J 6 bases, with 12 bases left between them. Germline assignment: CDR1 SNHLY and CDR2 FYNNEI. CDR3 size: 13 residues. In DNA, the CDR3 is TGTGCCAGCAGTTCCGGGACGTCGGATACGCAGTATTTT. As protein: CASSSGTSDTQYF.

The chain recombines TRBV23-1 with TRBJ2-7; D possibly corresponds to TRBD2 (5 bases). TRBV23-1 is an ORF, with its function uncertain. Trimming shortened V by 6 bases and J by 2 bases, and 17 bases separated the two germline ends. This CDR3 is built from 15 residues. The DNA for the CDR3 is TGCGCCAGCAGAGACGGAGGCCGTAATACCTACGAGCAGTACTTC. Translating it yields CASRDGGRNTYEQYF.

This clonotype has just a few counts. This rearrangement joins TRBV30 to TRBJ2-7; D remains ambiguous. The V gene's germline CDR1 is GTSNPN and CDR2 SVGIG (reference sequence). The CDR3 extends over 11 amino acids. Trimming took 2 bases from V and 2 from J, leaving 4 bases between them. The chain's CDR3 is CAWSQAYEQYF. CDR3 bases: TGTGCCTGGAGTCAGGCCTACGAGCAGTACTTC.

This clonotype showed up just a few times. The J gene is TRBJ2-3, the V gene TRBV9; the D call may be TRBD1 or TRBD2 (5 bases each). The germline V gene has CDR1 SGDLS and CDR2 YYNGEE. CDR3 size: 14 residues. The germline V and J ends were trimmed by 0 bases and 2 bases, with 7 bases remaining between them. The CDR3 DNA is TGTGCCAGCAGCGTAGCCGGGGCCACAGATACGCAGTATTTT. Translated, it gives CASSVAGATDTQYF.

The V gene is TRBV5-6, the J gene TRBJ2-1, with 7 nucleotides matching TRBD2. CDR3 length: 19 amino acids. Trimming removed 1 base from V and 4 bases from J; junction bases left unmatched: 17. Germline values: CDR1 SGHDT, CDR2 YYEEEE. CDR3 region: CASSLRIRASGAHYNEQFF. CDR3 bases: TGTGCCAGCAGCTTGCGTATTAGGGCTAGCGGAGCACATTACAATGAGCAGTTCTTC. Supplemented by reference TRBV5-6 and TRBJ2-1, the full variable domain reads DAGVTQSPTHLIKTRGQQVTLRCSPKSGHDTVSWYQQALGQGPQFIFQYYEEEERQRGNFPDRFSGHQFPNYSSELNVNALLLGDSALYLCASSLRIRASGAHYNEQFFGPGTRLTVL.

V and J are TRBV20-1 and TRBJ2-7; perhaps TRBD2 as D (7 bases). Trimming pared 3 bases from V and 3 bases from J, leaving 15 bases between. This CDR3 has 14 amino acids. Per the germline V gene, CDR1 is DFQATT and CDR2 is SNEGSKA (reference sequence). CDR3 protein: CSASRAGEGYEQYF. The CDR3 bases are TGCAGTGCTAGTCGGGCAGGGGAGGGCTACGAGCAGTACTTC.

The V call is TRBV7-3, the J call TRBJ2-5; 7 bases fit TRBD1. The CDR3 consists of 14 residues. V was clipped by 5 bases and J by 4 bases; unmatched bases: 7. Germline CDR1 is SGHTA and CDR2 is FQGTGA. The CDR3 DNA sequence: TGTGCCAGCAGCCCAACAGGGGACGCAGAGACCCAGTACTTC. Amino acids: CASSPTGDAETQYF.

The CDR3: CASSLEGLGTDTQYF. The CDR3 DNA follows: TGCGCCAGCAGCTTGGAAGGCCTCGGCACAGATACGCAGTATTTT. The chain recombines TRBV5-1 with TRBJ2-3; D is ambiguous. The germline V gene has CDR1 SGHRS and CDR2 YFSETQ. The CDR3 extends over 15 amino acids. Between the trimmed V and J ends, which lost 0 bases and 1 base, there was a span of 9 bases.

The table lists this clonotype with a few counts. This chain joins TRBV6-4 and TRBJ2-7; D perhaps matches TRBD1 (5 bases). This CDR3 is 13 amino acids long. Germline assignment: CDR1 MRHNA and CDR2 SNTAGT. The ends were cut back, 0 bases at V and 9 bases at J, with 12 bases in the middle. CDR3 sequence reads: CASSDSPLGVQYF. DNA for the CDR3: TGTGCCAGCAGTGACTCCCCGTTAGGGGTGCAGTACTTC.

CDR3 bases: TGTGCCTTACGGATAAGTAACTATGGCTACACCTTC. Translating it yields CALRISNYGYTF. The chain has TRBV30 and TRBJ1-2; the D is unclear. V gave up 7 bases and J gave up 1 base, with 10 bases separating them. CDR1 is GTSNPN, CDR2 SVGIG, per germline (reference sequence). This CDR3 spans 12 amino acids.

CDR3 nucleotide sequence: TGTGCCAGCAGTACAGGGCCTTGGACTGAAGCTTTCTTT. It translates to CASSTGPWTEAFF. The chain has TRBV7-6 and TRBJ1-1; maybe TRBD1 (6 bases). V lost 6 bases and J 5 bases, leaving 13 bases between the germline ends. Germline V gene sequence: CDR1 SGHVS, CDR2 FNYEAQ. The CDR3 runs 13 residues.

The genes are TRBV6-4 and TRBJ2-6; D not certain. The CDR3 covers 13 residues. The germline V gene encodes CDR1 MRHNA and CDR2 SNTAGT. V was pared by 3 bases and J by 4 bases, with 4 bases between. The CDR3 sequence: CASSESGANVLTF. CDR3 coding DNA: TGTGCCAGCAGTGAATCAGGGGCCAACGTCCTGACTTTC.

This clonotype was seen more than once but under ten times. CDR3 region: CASSPPEPRDLNSPLHF. The DNA of the CDR3 is TGTGCCAGCAGCCCTCCGGAGCCCCGGGACTTGAATTCACCCCTCCACTTT. The chain uses TRBV7-9 and TRBJ1-6; D possibly corresponds to TRBD1 (5 bases). Germline-derived CDR1 and CDR2 are SEHNR and FQNEAQ (reference sequence). The V gene lost 5 bases and the J gene lost 7 bases, with 21 bases spanning the gap. The CDR3 has 17 amino acids.

The chain couples TRBV20-1 to TRBJ2-7, with 8 bases identical to TRBD1. The CDR3 sequence is 14 residues long. After removal of 0 bases from V and 7 bases from J, the junction contained 8 bases not matched to a gene. The germline V gene encodes CDR1 DFQATT and CDR2 SNEGSKA (reference sequence). In DNA form, the CDR3 reads TGCAGTGCTAGAGAGAGACAGGGGATCACGGAGCAGTACTTC. This encodes CSARERQGITEQYF.

The rearrangement uses TRBV5-1 and TRBJ1-6, with a possible D match to TRBD1 (5 bases). Per germline, CDR1 SGHRS and CDR2 YFSETQ. The CDR3 spans 17 residues. V lost 0 bases to trimming and J lost 8 bases, with 18 bases between them. CDR3 coding DNA: TGCGCCAGCAGCTTGGATTGGCCGGGACGTGAGGATTCACCCCTCCACTTT. Protein product: CASSLDWPGREDSPLHF.

V and J are TRBV19 and TRBJ1-1; D unresolved. From germline, CDR1 is LNHDA and CDR2 SQIVND (reference sequence). With 6 bases removed from V and 1 base from J, the gap between germline ends came to 9 bases. The length of the CDR3 is 13 residues. The CDR3: CASREQTNTEAFF. In DNA form, the CDR3 reads TGTGCCAGTAGGGAGCAGACGAACACTGAAGCTTTCTTT.